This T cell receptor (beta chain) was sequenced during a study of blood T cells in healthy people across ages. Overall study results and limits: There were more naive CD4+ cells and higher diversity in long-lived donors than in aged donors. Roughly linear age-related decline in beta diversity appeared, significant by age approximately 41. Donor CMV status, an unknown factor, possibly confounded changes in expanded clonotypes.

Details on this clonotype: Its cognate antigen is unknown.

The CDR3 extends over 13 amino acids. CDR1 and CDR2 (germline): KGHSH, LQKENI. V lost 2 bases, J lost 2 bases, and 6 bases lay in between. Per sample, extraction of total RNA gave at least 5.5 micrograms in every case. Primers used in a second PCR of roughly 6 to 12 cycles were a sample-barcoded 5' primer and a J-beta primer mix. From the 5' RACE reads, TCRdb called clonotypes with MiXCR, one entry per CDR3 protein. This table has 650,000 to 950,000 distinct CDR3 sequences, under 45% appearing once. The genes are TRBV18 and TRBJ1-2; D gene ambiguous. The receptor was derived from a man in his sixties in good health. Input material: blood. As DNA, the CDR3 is TGTGCCAGCTCACCAGTTGGAAACTATGGCTACACCTTC. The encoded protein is CASSPVGNYGYTF.